The 9 T cell receptor beta chains below were found in one sample sequenced in a study of T cells after yellow fever vaccination. TCRdb analysed the 5' RACE reads with MiXCR anew, one entry per CDR3 protein. The data show under 700,000 distinct CDR3 sequences, approximately 16% seen once. Specimen: PBMCs, collected 5 days after the first yellow fever vaccination. These receptors were collected from a man aged 18-30 years who received the YFV17D yellow fever vaccine.

The chain carries TRBV30 and TRBJ1-2; no reliable D call. The germline gives CDR1 GTSNPN, CDR2 SVGIG (reference sequence). V lost 0 bases, J lost 4 bases, and 12 bases lay in between. CDR3 length: 14 residues. CDR3 DNA sequence: TGTGCCTGGAGTGTAGGAGGAGTAGTCTATGGCTACACCTTC. It codes for CAWSVGGVVYGYTF.

The J gene is TRBJ2-1, the V gene TRBV2; no clear D. CDR1 and CDR2 (germline): SNHLY, FYNNEI. With 2 bases removed from V and 7 bases from J, the gap between germline ends came to 9 bases. The CDR3 is 13 residues long. CDR3 DNA: TGTGCCAGCAGTGAAAGTGTGGGGAATGAGCAGTTCTTC. This encodes CASSESVGNEQFF.

In this sample, this clonotype turned up many times. The V and J genes are TRBV12-3 or TRBV12-4 and TRBJ1-2, with a possible D match to TRBD1 (6 bases). This CDR3 is built from 14 residues. The ends were cut back, 4 bases at V and 6 bases at J, with 15 bases in the middle. The CDR3 nucleotides read TGTGCCAGCAGTTCCCATGTGGGGGGCGATGGCTACACCTTC. Amino acid sequence: CASSSHVGGDGYTF.

This sequence joins TRBV5-1 and TRBJ1-2; unclear D gene. Germline V gene sequence: CDR1 SGHRS, CDR2 YFSETQ. V lost 0 bases to trimming and J lost 4 bases, with 10 bases between them. This CDR3 has 14 residues. CDR3 protein: CASSLEVLSYGYTF. The CDR3 DNA is TGCGCCAGCAGCTTGGAGGTACTCAGCTATGGCTACACCTTC.

This clonotype has just a few counts. The CDR3 DNA reads as TGCGCCAGCAGCCAAGTCAATCAGCCCCAGCATTTT. It yields the protein CASSQVNQPQHF. This chain connects TRBV4-1 to TRBJ1-5; D gene uncertain. Germline CDR1 is MGHRA and CDR2 is YSYEKL. V shed 1 base and J shed 3 bases, with 1 base lying between them. CDR3 length: 12 amino acids.

This clonotype was observed a few times. J is TRBJ2-3 and V is TRBV4-1, with 8 bases identical to TRBD1. Germline loops: CDR1 MGHRA, CDR2 YSYEKL. CDR3 length equals 17 residues. V lost 2 bases and J lost 3; bases outside the gene matches: 10. CDR3: CASSQQSAGGATDTQYF. CDR3 nucleotides: TGCGCCAGCAGCCAACAATCCGCAGGGGGCGCGACAGATACGCAGTATTTT.

This chain joins TRBV11-2 and TRBJ1-2; 10 nucleotides align to TRBD1. Germline trimming cut 1 base from V and 4 bases from J; bases unmatched to any gene: 18. The germline V gene has CDR1 SGHAT and CDR2 FQNNGV. The CDR3 sequence is 20 residues long. The CDR3, as DNA: TGTGCCAGCAGCTTAGTCCCCCCCATGACAGGGGGCGGAACTTCCTATGGCTACACCTTC. Translating it yields CASSLVPPMTGGGTSYGYTF.

This clonotype appeared a few times. The chain couples TRBV6-5 to TRBJ2-7; D not certain. This CDR3 has 14 amino acids. Trimming took off 4 bases at V and 3 bases at J, with 13 bases between the two ends. CDR1 MNHEY and CDR2 SVGAGI come from the germline V gene. The DNA for the CDR3 is TGTGCCAGCAGTTTAAAGACACAAAACTACGAGCAGTACGTC. It specifies CASSLKTQNYEQYV.

This clonotype was found a few times. The gene calls are TRBV12-3 or TRBV12-4 and TRBJ2-3, with D perhaps matching TRBD2 (7 bases). V was cut by 1 base and J by 4 bases, with 15 bases left in between. The CDR3 runs 16 residues. CDR3: CASSLGGGPPADTQYF. Written as DNA, the CDR3 is TGTGCCAGCAGTTTAGGCGGGGGCCCGCCAGCAGATACGCAGTATTTT.